A single sample gave rise to the 14 T cell receptor beta chains below, sequenced in a study of cytomegalovirus exposure and HLA in healthy donors. The protocol was immunoSEQ multiplex PCR, while the TCRdb copy is restricted to in-frame clones and leaves out a portion. The sample comprises under 95,000 clones, approximately 93% of which are singletons, and approximately 3.6% rests with the top ten. The specimen sequenced was PBMCs. All receptors come from a woman under 30 in good health and CMV-seropositive.

V gene TRBV6-5 combines with J gene TRBJ1-2; no clear D. Looked up from germline, CDR1 is MNHEY and CDR2 is SVGAGI. V lost 4 bases and J lost 2, with 8 bases in between. The length of the CDR3 is 13 residues. The CDR3 DNA reads TGTGCCAGCAGTTCCCGAGAGAACTATGGCTACACCTTC. This sequence encodes CASSSRENYGYTF.

The V gene is TRBV6-1, the J gene TRBJ2-3; 9 positions agree with TRBD2. Germline assignment: CDR1 MNHNS and CDR2 SASEGT. This CDR3 spans 15 amino acids. Losses at the gene ends were 5 bases for V and 1 base for J; bases not matched to a gene: 4. The CDR3 bases are TGTGCCAGCAGTTCCATAGCGGGGGGCACAGATACGCAGTATTTT. Translating gives CASSSIAGGTDTQYF.

The chain has TRBV7-9 and TRBJ2-7, with 7 bases that match TRBD1. This CDR3 has 15 residues. Germline-derived CDR1 and CDR2 are SEHNR and FQNEAQ (reference sequence). V lost 2 bases, J lost 7 bases, and 11 bases stayed unmatched. The CDR3 sequence is CASSLKGALTGEQYF. CDR3 in DNA: TGTGCCAGCAGCTTAAAGGGGGCACTCACGGGGGAGCAGTACTTC.

This rearrangement joins TRBV5-4 to TRBJ1-1, with no clear D. The CDR3 sequence is 14 residues long. V shed 4 bases and J shed 11 bases, with 21 bases lying between them. Germline V gene data show CDR1 as SGHNT and CDR2 as YYREEE (reference sequence). CDR3 region: CASSLAPGSLGAFF. CDR3 nucleotide sequence: TGTGCCAGCAGCCTAGCTCCCGGGTCCCTGGGCGCTTTCTTT. Drawing the rest from reference TRBV5-4 and TRBJ1-1, the complete variable domain is ETGVTQSPTHLIKTRGQQVTLRCSSQSGHNTVSWYQQALGQGPQFIFQYYREEENGRGNFPPRFSGLQFPNYSSELNVNALELDDSALYLCASSLAPGSLGAFFGQGTRLTVV.

This chain connects TRBV28 to TRBJ1-3; TRBD1 might be the D (6 bases). The CDR3 spans 14 residues. Trimming took 1 base from V and 5 from J, leaving 9 bases between them. Per the germline V gene, CDR1 is MDHEN and CDR2 is SYDVKM. Here the CDR3 DNA reads TGTGCCAGCAGTTTATCGGGGGGCCGAAACACCATATATTTT. This codes for CASSLSGGRNTIYF.

V gene TRBV27 combines with J gene TRBJ1-4; 8 positions match TRBD1. The CDR3 runs 14 residues. The V gene end was trimmed by 3 bases and the J gene end by 6 bases; junction bases not matched to a gene: 3. CDR1 and CDR2 (germline): MNHEY, SMNVEV (reference sequence). Written as DNA, the CDR3 is TGTGCCAGCAGTTTTACAGGGGGGGATGAAAAACTGTTTTTT. Its translation: CASSFTGGDEKLFF.

The sample holds one count of this clone. The chain recombines TRBV25-1 with TRBJ1-4; tentative D call: TRBD1 (5 bases). The CDR3 runs 14 residues. V was clipped by 1 base and J by 12 bases, with 15 bases between them. CDR1 is MGHDK, CDR2 SYGVNS, per germline. The CDR3 reads CASSESLTAGELFF. DNA for the CDR3: TGTGCCAGCAGTGAATCCCTCACGGCGGGGGAACTGTTTTTT.

This clone was found a few times. The V gene is TRBV6-4, the J gene TRBJ2-1, with D possibly matching TRBD1 (6 bases). Germline loops: CDR1 MRHNA, CDR2 SNTAGT. The CDR3 runs 16 residues. V was cut by 5 bases and J by 1 base, with 15 bases left in between. CDR3 nucleotides: TGTGCCAGCAGTCCACGGGTGGGGGCTTCCTACAATGAGCAGTTCTTC. Translated: CASSPRVGASYNEQFF.

The chain joins TRBV2 to TRBJ2-7; 9 bases agree with TRBD1. With V trimmed by 5 bases and J by 4 bases, 6 bases remained unmatched. CDR1 and CDR2 from the germline V gene are SNHLY and FYNNEI. The CDR3 has 14 residues. The CDR3, as DNA: TGTGCCAGCAGTTCACAGGGGGCATCGTACGAGCAGTACTTC. It encodes CASSSQGASYEQYF.

J is TRBJ2-7 and V is TRBV18, with 9 bases identical to TRBD2. CDR1 is KGHSH, CDR2 LQKENI, per germline. The CDR3 runs 17 residues. Trimming removed 2 bases from V and 6 bases from J; junction bases left unmatched: 14. The CDR3 spells CASSPEREAGLASEQYF. Here the CDR3 DNA reads TGTGCCAGCTCACCAGAGCGGGAGGCGGGACTAGCCAGCGAGCAGTACTTC.

This sequence joins TRBV11-2 and TRBJ2-7; D is possibly TRBD2 (6 bases). The V end was cut by 5 bases, the J end by 4 bases, with 27 bases between. The CDR3 has 18 amino acids. CDR1 and CDR2 (germline): SGHAT, FQNNGV. In nucleotides, the CDR3 is TGTGCCAGCAGCCCGATCCGGCGGGGCAGGAAGGAATTATACGAGCAGTACTTC. Its protein product is CASSPIRRGRKELYEQYF.

This sequence joins TRBV9 and TRBJ1-4; TRBD1 agrees at 7 bases. Germline assignment: CDR1 SGDLS and CDR2 YYNGEE. The CDR3 covers 15 residues. The trim removed 0 bases at V and 6 bases at J, leaving 5 bases unmatched. The CDR3 nucleotides read TGTGCCAGCAGCGTAGGGATGGGACAGTATGAAAAACTGTTTTTT. This translates into CASSVGMGQYEKLFF.

This clone was recorded only once. This chain links TRBV7-3 with TRBJ2-2; 10 bases map to TRBD2. CDR1 and CDR2 from the germline V gene are SGHTA and FQGTGA. The trim removed 3 bases at V and 2 bases at J, leaving 3 bases unmatched. The CDR3 runs to 16 residues. CDR3 bases: TGTGCCAGCAGCTTCGCTAGCGGGGGAAACACCGGGGAGCTGTTTTTT. Translation gives CASSFASGGNTGELFF.

This clone has just one count. V is TRBV7-8 and J is TRBJ2-3, with a tentative D call TRBD2 (5 bases). The CDR3 is 16 amino acids. Germline V gene data show CDR1 as SGHVS and CDR2 as FQNEAQ. V was clipped by 1 base and J by 6 bases, with 17 bases between them. The CDR3 region is CASSLGPVTGEDTQYF. The CDR3 DNA is TGTGCCAGCAGCTTAGGACCCGTCACTGGGGAGGATACGCAGTATTTT.